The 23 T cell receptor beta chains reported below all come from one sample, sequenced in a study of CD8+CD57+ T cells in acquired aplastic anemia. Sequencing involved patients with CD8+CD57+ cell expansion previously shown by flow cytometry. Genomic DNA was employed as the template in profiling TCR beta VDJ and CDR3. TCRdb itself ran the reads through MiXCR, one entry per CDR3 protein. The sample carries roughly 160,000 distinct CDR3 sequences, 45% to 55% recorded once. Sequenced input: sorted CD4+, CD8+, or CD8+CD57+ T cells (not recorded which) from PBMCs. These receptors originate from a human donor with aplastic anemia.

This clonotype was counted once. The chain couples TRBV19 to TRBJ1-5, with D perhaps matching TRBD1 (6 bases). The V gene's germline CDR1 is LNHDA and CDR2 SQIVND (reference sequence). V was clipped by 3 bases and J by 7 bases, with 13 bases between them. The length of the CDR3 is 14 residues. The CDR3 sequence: CASSITQGWQPQHF. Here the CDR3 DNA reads TGTGCCAGTAGTATCACGCAGGGGTGGCAGCCCCAGCATTTT.

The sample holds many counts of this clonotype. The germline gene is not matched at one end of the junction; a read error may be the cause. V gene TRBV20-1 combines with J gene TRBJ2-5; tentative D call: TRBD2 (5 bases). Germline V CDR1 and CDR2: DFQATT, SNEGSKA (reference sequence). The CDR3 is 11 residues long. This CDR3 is CSSRTGETQYF. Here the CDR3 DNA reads TGCAGTTCTAGGACTGGGGAGACCCAGTACTTC.

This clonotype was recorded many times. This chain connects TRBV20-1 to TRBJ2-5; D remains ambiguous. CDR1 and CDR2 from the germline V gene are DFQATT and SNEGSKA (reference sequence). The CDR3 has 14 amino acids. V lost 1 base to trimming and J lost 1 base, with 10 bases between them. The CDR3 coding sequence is TGCAGTGCTAGAGGGTCACTCCCCCAAGAGACCCAGTACTTC. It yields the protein CSARGSLPQETQYF.

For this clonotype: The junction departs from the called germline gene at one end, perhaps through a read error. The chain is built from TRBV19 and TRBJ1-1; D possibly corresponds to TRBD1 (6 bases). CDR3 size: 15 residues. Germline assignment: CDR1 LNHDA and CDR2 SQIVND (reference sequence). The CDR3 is CASYRAGGMNTDAFF. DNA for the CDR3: TGTGCCAGTTACAGAGCGGGGGGCATGAACACTGATGCTTTCTTT.

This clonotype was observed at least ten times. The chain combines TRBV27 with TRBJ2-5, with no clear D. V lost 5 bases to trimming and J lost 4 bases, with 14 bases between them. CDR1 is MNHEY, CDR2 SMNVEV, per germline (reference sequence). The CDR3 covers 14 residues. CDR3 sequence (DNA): TGTGCCAGCAGTCCAAGGGTATGGGGAGAGACCCAGTACTTC. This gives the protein CASSPRVWGETQYF.

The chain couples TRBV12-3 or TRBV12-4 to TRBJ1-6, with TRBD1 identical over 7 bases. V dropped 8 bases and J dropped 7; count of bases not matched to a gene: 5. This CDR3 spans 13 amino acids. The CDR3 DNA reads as TGTGCCAGCCTGGGACAGTACAATTCACCCCTCCACTTT. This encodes CASLGQYNSPLHF.

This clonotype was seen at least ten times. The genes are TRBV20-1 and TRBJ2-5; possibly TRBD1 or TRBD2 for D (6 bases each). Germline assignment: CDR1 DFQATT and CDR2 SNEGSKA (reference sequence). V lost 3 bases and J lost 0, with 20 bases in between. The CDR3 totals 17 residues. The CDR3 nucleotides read TGCAGTGCTAGTAGTTTTCGGGGGCTACAGAACCAAGAGACCCAGTACTTC. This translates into CSASSFRGLQNQETQYF.

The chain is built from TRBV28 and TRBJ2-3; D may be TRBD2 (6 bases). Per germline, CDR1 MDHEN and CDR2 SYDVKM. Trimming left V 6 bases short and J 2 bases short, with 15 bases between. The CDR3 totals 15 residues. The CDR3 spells CASSLRDLITDTQYF. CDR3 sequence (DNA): TGTGCCAGCAGCCTCCGGGACTTAATCACAGATACGCAGTATTTT.

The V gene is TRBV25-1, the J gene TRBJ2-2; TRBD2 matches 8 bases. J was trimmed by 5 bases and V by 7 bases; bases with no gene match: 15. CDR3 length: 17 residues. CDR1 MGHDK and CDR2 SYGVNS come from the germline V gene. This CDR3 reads CASTGSRSGSDTGELFF. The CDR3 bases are TGTGCCAGCACGGGGTCCAGGAGCGGGAGTGATACCGGGGAGCTGTTTTTT.

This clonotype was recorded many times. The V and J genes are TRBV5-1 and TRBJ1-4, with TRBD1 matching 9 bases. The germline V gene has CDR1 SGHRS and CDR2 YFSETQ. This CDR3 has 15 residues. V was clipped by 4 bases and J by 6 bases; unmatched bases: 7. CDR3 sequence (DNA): TGCGCCAGCAGCGAACAGGGGGCGCGGGATGAAAAACTGTTTTTT. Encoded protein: CASSEQGARDEKLFF.

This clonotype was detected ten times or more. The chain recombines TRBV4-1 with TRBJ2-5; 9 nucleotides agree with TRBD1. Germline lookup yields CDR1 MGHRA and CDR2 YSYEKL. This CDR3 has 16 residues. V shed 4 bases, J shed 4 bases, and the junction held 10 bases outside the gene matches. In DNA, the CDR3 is TGCGCCAGCAGCCTTCGGACAGGGGATATCGGAGAGACCCAGTACTTC. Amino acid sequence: CASSLRTGDIGETQYF.

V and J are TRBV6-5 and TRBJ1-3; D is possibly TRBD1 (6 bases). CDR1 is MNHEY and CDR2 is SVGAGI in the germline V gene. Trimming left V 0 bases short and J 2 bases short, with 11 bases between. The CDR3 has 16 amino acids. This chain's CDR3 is CASSYSTQGPGNTIYF. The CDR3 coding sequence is TGTGCCAGCAGTTACTCTACCCAGGGGCCTGGAAACACCATATATTTT.

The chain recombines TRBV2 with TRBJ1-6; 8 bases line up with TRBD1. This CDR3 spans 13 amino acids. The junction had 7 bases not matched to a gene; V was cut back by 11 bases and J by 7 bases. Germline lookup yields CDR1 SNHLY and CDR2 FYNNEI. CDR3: CAGQGQSNSPLHF. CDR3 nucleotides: TGTGCCGGACAGGGACAGTCAAATTCACCCCTCCACTTT.

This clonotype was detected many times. The DNA of the CDR3 is TGTGCCAGCAGCTTAGATCTCGCGATCCCGGCTTATACGGAGACCCAGTACTTC. It encodes CASSLDLAIPAYTETQYF. The chain is built from TRBV11-3 and TRBJ2-5; D is undetermined. The CDR3 totals 18 residues. V was pared by 0 bases and J by 5 bases, with 22 bases between. Germline V CDR1 and CDR2: SGHNT, YENEEA.

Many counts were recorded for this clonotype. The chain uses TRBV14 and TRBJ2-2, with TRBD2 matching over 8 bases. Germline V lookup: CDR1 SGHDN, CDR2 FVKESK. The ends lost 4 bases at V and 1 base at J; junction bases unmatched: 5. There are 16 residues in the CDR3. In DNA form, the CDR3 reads TGTGCCAGCAGCCCCAAGCGGGGGCAGAACACCGGGGAGCTGTTTTTT. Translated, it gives CASSPKRGQNTGELFF.

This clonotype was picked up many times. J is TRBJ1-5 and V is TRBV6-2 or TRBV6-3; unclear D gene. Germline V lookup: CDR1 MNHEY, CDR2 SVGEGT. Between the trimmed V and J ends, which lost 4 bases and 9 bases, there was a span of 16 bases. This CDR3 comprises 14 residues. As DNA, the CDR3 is TGTGCCAGCAGTTGGGGTGGTGCCTCGTTGCCCCAGCATTTT. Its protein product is CASSWGGASLPQHF.

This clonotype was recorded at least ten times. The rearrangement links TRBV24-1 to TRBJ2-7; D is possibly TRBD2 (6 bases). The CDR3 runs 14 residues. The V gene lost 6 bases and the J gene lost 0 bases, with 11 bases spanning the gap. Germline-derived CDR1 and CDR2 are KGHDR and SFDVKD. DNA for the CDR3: TGTGCCACCAGTAGTAGCGGCAGCTCCTACGAGCAGTACTTC. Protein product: CATSSSGSSYEQYF.

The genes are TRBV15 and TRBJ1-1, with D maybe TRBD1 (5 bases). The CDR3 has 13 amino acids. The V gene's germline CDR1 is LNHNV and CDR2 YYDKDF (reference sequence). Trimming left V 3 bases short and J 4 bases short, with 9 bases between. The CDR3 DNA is TGTGCCACCAGCAGGGGGGGGTTCACTGAAGCTTTCTTT. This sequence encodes CATSRGGFTEAFF. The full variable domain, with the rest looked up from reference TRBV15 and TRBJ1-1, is DAMVIQNPRYQVTQFGKPVTLSCSQTLNHNVMYWYQQKSSQAPKLLFHYYDKDFNNEADTPDNFQSRRPNTSFCFLDIRSPGLGDTAMYLCATSRGGFTEAFFGQGTRLTVV.

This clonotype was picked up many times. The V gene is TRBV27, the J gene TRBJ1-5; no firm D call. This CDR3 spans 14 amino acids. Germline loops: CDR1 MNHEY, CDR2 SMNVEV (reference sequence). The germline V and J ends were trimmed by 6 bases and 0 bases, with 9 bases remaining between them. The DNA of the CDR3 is TGTGCCAGCAGCACCGATTTTAGCAATCAGCCCCAGCATTTT. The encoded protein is CASSTDFSNQPQHF.

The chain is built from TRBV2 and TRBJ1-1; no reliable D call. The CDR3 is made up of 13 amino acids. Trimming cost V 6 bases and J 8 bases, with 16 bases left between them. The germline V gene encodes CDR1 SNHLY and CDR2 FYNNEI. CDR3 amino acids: CASRAGSLIEAFF. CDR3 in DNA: TGTGCCAGCAGGGCGGGCAGTCTGATAGAAGCTTTCTTT.

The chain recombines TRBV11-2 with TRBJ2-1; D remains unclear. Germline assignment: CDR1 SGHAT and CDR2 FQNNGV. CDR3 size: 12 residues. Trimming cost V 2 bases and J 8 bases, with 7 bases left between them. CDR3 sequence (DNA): TGTGCCAGCAGCTTAAATCCGCATGAGCAGTTCTTC. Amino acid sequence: CASSLNPHEQFF.

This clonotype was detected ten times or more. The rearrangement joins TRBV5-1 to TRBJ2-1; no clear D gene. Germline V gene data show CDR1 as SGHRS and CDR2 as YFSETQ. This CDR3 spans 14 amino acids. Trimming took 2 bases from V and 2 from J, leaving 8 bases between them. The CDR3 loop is CASSFGSPYNEQFF. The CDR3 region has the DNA TGCGCCAGCAGCTTCGGGTCCCCCTACAATGAGCAGTTCTTC.

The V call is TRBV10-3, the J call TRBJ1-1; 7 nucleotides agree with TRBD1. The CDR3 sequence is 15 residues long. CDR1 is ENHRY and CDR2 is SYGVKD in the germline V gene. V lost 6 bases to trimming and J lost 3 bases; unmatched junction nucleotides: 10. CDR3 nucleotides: TGTGCCATCAGGCCGACAGGGAGAGGGGACACTGAAGCTTTCTTT. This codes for CAIRPTGRGDTEAFF.